The rows below give T cell receptor beta chains drawn from one sample of a study of T-cell memory formation after mild COVID-19. TCRdb re-derived calls from the 5' RACE reads in MiXCR, one entry per CDR3 protein. In the table there are around 99,000 distinct CDR3 sequences, under 15% of which are singletons. The sequencing input was PBMCs or a T cell subset sorted from them (not recorded which). The receptors shown here come from a man younger than 35 who had mild COVID-19 (a few samples of this study predate the infection). Cell type and time point are not known. Each CDR3 is given with its conserved first and last residue. The D gene is left open where the match is weak. The listing skips clone size in some rows; elsewhere it reads once, few, many or a size class.

CDR3	DNA	V	D	J	size
CASSLDWEAVLAKNIQYF	TGTGCCAGCAGCTTAGATTGGGAGGCAGTTCTAGCCAAAAACATTCAGTACTTC	TRBV11-2	.	TRBJ2-4	few
CATGPSGGAMGETQYF	TGTGCCACCGGCCCTAGCGGGGGAGCCATGGGAGAGACCCAGTACTTC	TRBV7-6	TRBD2	TRBJ2-5	.
CASSFDGRDYKNIQYF	TGTGCCAGCAGCTTTGACGGTCGGGACTACAAAAACATTCAGTACTTC	TRBV7-2	TRBD2	TRBJ2-4	few
CASSQSGLATQETQYF	TGTGCCAGCAGTCAATCGGGACTAGCGACCCAAGAGACCCAGTACTTC	TRBV6-6	TRBD2	TRBJ2-5	few
CSARAGTTYEQYF	TGCAGTGCTAGGGCGGGAACCACCTACGAGCAGTACTTC	TRBV20-1	.	TRBJ2-7	few
CSVEERDYEQFF	TGCAGCGTTGAGGAGAGGGACTATGAGCAGTTCTTC	TRBV29-1	.	TRBJ2-1	few
CASVQGTASTDTQYF	TGTGCTAGTGTTCAGGGCACAGCTAGCACAGATACGCAGTATTTT	TRBV12-5	.	TRBJ2-3	.
CASTPTASSYEQYF	TGTGCCAGCACCCCCACAGCGAGCTCCTACGAGCAGTACTTC	TRBV12-3/TRBV12-4	.	TRBJ2-7	many
CSVEVPRAGAVTYEQYF	TGCAGCGTTGAAGTCCCAAGGGCAGGGGCAGTTACCTACGAGCAGTACTTC	TRBV29-1	.	TRBJ2-7	.
CASKGQGGYNEQFF	TGTGCCAGCAAAGGACAGGGAGGTTACAATGAGCAGTTCTTC	TRBV6-1	TRBD1	TRBJ2-1	few
CASFPPGTGGILAKNIQYF	TGTGCCAGCTTTCCCCCCGGGACAGGTGGGATACTAGCCAAAAACATTCAGTACTTC	TRBV7-9	TRBD1	TRBJ2-4	few
CASSYSIGTLNTEAFF	TGTGCCAGCAGTTACTCGATCGGGACGCTTAACACTGAAGCTTTCTTT	TRBV6-6	.	TRBJ1-1	.
CASSQEGLYNEQFF	TGCGCCAGCAGCCAAGAAGGACTGTACAATGAGCAGTTCTTC	TRBV4-1	.	TRBJ2-1	.
CASSPTGQGAIETQYF	TGTGCCAGCAGCCCGACGGGACAGGGGGCTATAGAGACCCAGTACTTC	TRBV7-2	TRBD1	TRBJ2-5	few
CSVEGAGRYNEQFF	TGCAGCGTTGAAGGGGCAGGGCGGTACAATGAGCAGTTCTTC	TRBV29-1	.	TRBJ2-1	many
CASSQVLENSPLHF	TGCGCCAGCAGCCAGGTACTAGAGAATTCACCCCTCCACTTT	TRBV4-1	.	TRBJ1-6	few
CASSLSATNEKLFF	TGTGCCAGCAGTTTAAGTGCAACTAATGAAAAACTGTTTTTT	TRBV12-3/TRBV12-4	.	TRBJ1-4	.
CASSVESDTQYF	TGTGCCAGCAGCGTAGAATCAGATACGCAGTATTTT	TRBV9	.	TRBJ2-3	.
CATSGWPSGGPQETQYF	TGTGCCACCAGTGGATGGCCTAGCGGGGGCCCCCAAGAGACCCAGTACTTC	TRBV24-1	TRBD2	TRBJ2-5	few
CASRRTIHETQYF	TGTGCCAGCCGCCGGACTATCCACGAGACCCAGTACTTC	TRBV6-2/TRBV6-3	.	TRBJ2-5	few
CSVVGGAEAFF	TGCAGCGTTGTTGGGGGGGCTGAAGCTTTCTTT	TRBV29-1	.	TRBJ1-1	.
CATSASQGSHNEQFF	TGTGCCACCAGTGCCTCCCAGGGATCCCACAATGAGCAGTTCTTC	TRBV24-1	.	TRBJ2-1	.
CASSSGDRGYGYTF	TGTGCCAGCAGTTCCGGGGACAGGGGATATGGCTACACCTTC	TRBV6-5	TRBD1	TRBJ1-2	.
CASSLELYNEQFF	TGCGCCAGCAGCTTGGAGCTGTACAATGAGCAGTTCTTC	TRBV5-1	.	TRBJ2-1	.
CAWSGASAGALNEQFF	TGTGCCTGGAGTGGGGCTTCCGCGGGGGCGTTGAATGAGCAGTTCTTC	TRBV30	.	TRBJ2-1	.
CASSSLSGPNQPQHF	TGTGCCAGTAGTTCCCTTTCTGGTCCCAATCAGCCCCAGCATTTT	TRBV19	.	TRBJ1-5	few